These 24 T cell receptor beta chains originate from one sample sequenced in a study of blood T cell repertoires in COVID-19. Only in-frame clones appear in the TCRdb table, and some are missing; sequencing was by immunoSEQ multiplex PCR. The sample holds some 270,000 clones, more than 75% seen once. Sequencing used PBMCs or T cells enriched from blood (not recorded which). These receptors were collected from a woman between 45 and 60 years old who had been exposed to COVID-19.

The rearrangement uses TRBV3-1 (or the pseudogene TRBV3-2) and TRBJ1-5, with D unclear. This CDR3 region has 19 residues. Germline V gene lookup returns CDR1 LGHDT and CDR2 YNNKEL (reference sequence). V lost 0 bases and J 3 bases, leaving 21 bases between the germline ends. The CDR3 DNA sequence: TGTGCCAGCAGCCAAGATCTTGGCAGGTCGCGACCCTTCAATCAGCCCCAGCATTTT. Amino acid sequence: CASSQDLGRSRPFNQPQHF.

The chain couples TRBV7-2 to TRBJ1-3; possible D gene TRBD1, 5 bases. CDR3 length: 17 amino acids. Germline assignment: CDR1 SGHTA and CDR2 FQGNSA. V was shortened by 0 bases and J by 1 base, with 13 bases between the two germline ends. As DNA, the CDR3 is TGTGCCAGCAGCTTAGCGCTGGGGCAGGGATCTGGAAACACCATATATTTT. This translates into CASSLALGQGSGNTIYF.

The count of this clone is one. The CDR3 nucleotides are TGTGCCAGCAGTCCCGGCGGGGAGATAGCCAAAAACATTCAGTACTTC. It specifies CASSPGGEIAKNIQYF. The chain joins TRBV5-4 to TRBJ2-4; weak D call: TRBD2 (6 bases). Germline V gives CDR1 SGHNT, CDR2 YYREEE (reference sequence). CDR3 length: 16 residues. V dropped 5 bases and J dropped 0 bases, with 15 bases sitting between them.

V gene TRBV6-5 combines with J gene TRBJ1-4; 9 nucleotides align to TRBD1. CDR3 length: 15 amino acids. V lost 6 bases and J lost 8; bases outside the gene matches: 10. From germline, CDR1 is MNHEY and CDR2 SVGAGI. The CDR3 bases are TGTGCCAGCAGCAGTACCGGGACAGGGTACGAAAAACTGTTTTTT. It codes for CASSSTGTGYEKLFF.

The CDR3, as DNA: TGTGCCAGCAGTTTATCGGACTATGGCTACACCTTC. This codes for CASSLSDYGYTF. The chain has TRBV28 and TRBJ1-2; D call uncertain. The CDR3 sequence is 12 residues long. In germline, CDR1 is MDHEN, CDR2 SYDVKM. V was clipped by 1 base and J by 3 bases, with 3 bases between them.

The CDR3 coding sequence is TGTGCCAGCAGCCCTCGGGACAGGCTCTACGAGCAGTACTTC. Translated: CASSPRDRLYEQYF. The chain uses TRBV7-9 and TRBJ2-7; 8 bases are a match to TRBD1. Per germline, CDR1 SEHNR and CDR2 FQNEAQ (reference sequence). Trimming at V came to 5 bases and at J to 3 bases, leaving 6 bases not matched to a gene. The CDR3 sequence is 14 residues long.

This chain links TRBV2 with TRBJ1-2; TRBD1 is a possible D gene (6 bases). This CDR3 spans 12 amino acids. Germline V CDR1 and CDR2: SNHLY, FYNNEI. Deletions cut 8 bases from V and 6 bases from J, with 13 bases between. The DNA of the CDR3 is TGTGCCAGCCGTAACAGGGCTGATGGCTACACCTTC. Translating gives CASRNRADGYTF. Combining the CDR3 with reference TRBV2 and TRBJ1-2 gives the whole variable domain EPEVTQTPSHQVTQMGQEVILRCVPISNHLYFYWYRQILGQKVEFLVSFYNNEISEKSEIFDDQFSVERPDGSNFTLKIRSTKLEDSAMYFCASRNRADGYTFGSGTRLTVV.

The CDR3 protein is CAISRTSGGAHTQYF. CDR3 in DNA: TGTGCCATCAGTAGGACTAGCGGGGGGGCCCATACGCAGTATTTT. V is TRBV10-3 and J is TRBJ2-3; 15 nucleotides align to TRBD2. There are 15 residues in the CDR3. The germline V gene encodes CDR1 ENHRY and CDR2 SYGVKD. V lost 5 bases, J lost 7 bases, and 4 bases stayed unmatched.

The chain carries TRBV23-1 and TRBJ2-3; TRBD2 might be the D (6 bases). Being an ORF, TRBV23-1 has a function that is uncertain. V was cut by 4 bases and J by 1 base, with 12 bases left in between. The length of the CDR3 is 15 residues. The CDR3 loop is CASSPLPGGTDTQYF. CDR3 coding DNA: TGCGCCAGCAGTCCCCTTCCGGGGGGCACAGATACGCAGTATTTT.

The gene calls are TRBV5-1 and TRBJ1-1, with a tentative D call TRBD1 (5 bases). CDR1 is SGHRS and CDR2 is YFSETQ in the germline V gene. V was pared by 0 bases and J by 0 bases, with 15 bases between. The CDR3 has 17 residues. The CDR3 DNA reads TGCGCCAGCAGCTTGGCCGGACACCTAGTTATGAACACTGAAGCTTTCTTT. As protein: CASSLAGHLVMNTEAFF.

Only one count was recorded for this clone. Here the CDR3 reads CASSQERGYTEAFF. CDR3 nucleotides: TGCGCCAGCAGCCAAGAACGCGGGTACACTGAAGCTTTCTTT. The rearrangement uses TRBV4-3 and TRBJ1-1, with D unclear. V lost 0 bases and J lost 3, with 8 bases in between. CDR3 size: 14 residues. The V gene's germline CDR1 is LGHNA and CDR2 YSLEER.

The genes are TRBV19 and TRBJ2-2; TRBD1 agrees at 8 bases. This CDR3 spans 16 amino acids. Trimming at V came to 4 bases and at J to 0 bases, leaving 4 bases not matched to a gene. CDR1 and CDR2 (germline): LNHDA, SQIVND (reference sequence). The CDR3 is CASSRRTGTNTGELFF. Written as DNA, the CDR3 is TGTGCCAGTAGTAGGCGGACAGGGACGAACACCGGGGAGCTGTTTTTT. Combining the CDR3 with reference TRBV19 and TRBJ2-2 gives the whole variable domain DGGITQSPKYLFRKEGQNVTLSCEQNLNHDAMYWYRQDPGQGLRLIYYSQIVNDFQKGDIAEGYSVSREKKESFPLTVTSAQKNPTAFYLCASSRRTGTNTGELFFGEGSRLTVL.

Note on this clone: This same CDR3 is encoded by further DNA sequences in the sample. The chain is built from TRBV5-4 and TRBJ2-6; 7 nucleotides agree with TRBD2. From germline, CDR1 is SGHNT and CDR2 YYREEE (reference sequence). The CDR3 spans 15 residues. V shed 4 bases and J 2 bases; nucleotides not matched to a gene: 3. In nucleotides, the CDR3 is TGTGCCAGCAGCCCGGGAGGTGCTGGGGCCAACGTCCTGACTTTC. This encodes CASSPGGAGANVLTF.

V and J are TRBV19 and TRBJ2-3; TRBD1 aligns across 7 bases. With 3 bases clipped from V and 2 bases from J, the junction kept 5 bases outside the gene matches. Germline V lookup: CDR1 LNHDA, CDR2 SQIVND (reference sequence). This CDR3 has 15 amino acids. The CDR3 spells CASSIATGATDTQYF. CDR3 DNA: TGTGCCAGTAGTATTGCCACAGGGGCCACAGATACGCAGTATTTT.

The rearrangement links TRBV19 to TRBJ1-2, with a tentative D call TRBD1 (5 bases). The CDR3 runs to 14 residues. CDR1 and CDR2 (germline): LNHDA, SQIVND (reference sequence). Trimming removed 3 bases at V and 5 bases at J, with 13 bases between. CDR3 sequence reads: CASSISAGTYGYTF. In DNA form, the CDR3 reads TGTGCCAGTAGTATTTCGGCAGGGACTTATGGCTACACCTTC.

This clone was seen a handful of times. The chain combines TRBV7-2 with TRBJ1-1; no firm D call. CDR3 size: 14 residues. V lost 5 bases and J lost 7, with 17 bases in between. CDR1 is SGHTA, CDR2 FQGNSA, per germline. In DNA form, the CDR3 reads TGTGCCAGCAGCCAAAACCACGGGATGGGTGAAGCTTTCTTT. Its protein product is CASSQNHGMGEAFF.

This clone was seen a single time. The chain is built from TRBV6-5 and TRBJ1-4, with 10 positions matching TRBD1. Losses at the gene ends were 4 bases for V and 7 bases for J; bases not matched to a gene: 3. Germline assignment: CDR1 MNHEY and CDR2 SVGAGI. This CDR3 has 14 residues. The CDR3 here is CASSWDRGGEKLFF. The CDR3 bases are TGTGCCAGCAGTTGGGACAGGGGAGGTGAAAAACTGTTTTTT.

This chain connects TRBV11-3 to TRBJ2-5; maybe TRBD1 (6 bases). CDR1 and CDR2 from the germline V gene are SGHNT and YENEEA. Trimming took 1 base from V and 2 from J, leaving 11 bases between them. The CDR3 is made up of 15 amino acids. The CDR3 DNA sequence: TGTGCCAGCAGCTTAGTTCAGGGGAGTCAAGAGACCCAGTACTTC. Protein: CASSLVQGSQETQYF.

The chain carries TRBV29-1 and TRBJ1-4, with D tentatively TRBD1 (6 bases). V shed 5 bases and J shed 5 bases, with 12 bases lying between them. There are 13 residues in the CDR3. From germline, CDR1 is SQVTM and CDR2 ANQGSEA. As DNA, the CDR3 is TGCAGCGTTCGGGGGGCGAGGAATGAAAAACTGTTTTTT. It yields the protein CSVRGARNEKLFF.

The rearrangement uses TRBV3-1 (or the pseudogene TRBV3-2) and TRBJ1-6, with D possibly matching TRBD1 (5 bases). Trimming took off 4 bases at V and 8 bases at J, with 24 bases between the two ends. Germline lookup yields CDR1 LGHDT and CDR2 YNNKEL (reference sequence). The CDR3 loop spans 18 amino acids. The CDR3 loop is CASSRTLGGSRRDSPLHF. The CDR3 bases are TGTGCCAGCAGCCGTACTTTGGGGGGAAGTAGGAGAGATTCACCCCTCCACTTT.

V is TRBV7-9 and J is TRBJ2-7; TRBD2 aligns across 8 bases. CDR3 size: 13 residues. The V gene end was trimmed by 5 bases and the J gene end by 7 bases; junction bases not matched to a gene: 7. The V gene's germline CDR1 is SEHNR and CDR2 FQNEAQ (reference sequence). The DNA of the CDR3 is TGTGCCAGCAGCCTCCAACCGGGGGGGGAGCAGTACTTC. Translating it yields CASSLQPGGEQYF.

The chain carries TRBV7-2 and TRBJ2-5; perhaps TRBD2 as D (6 bases). V lost 4 bases and J 6 bases, leaving 15 bases between the germline ends. Germline V gene data show CDR1 as SGHTA and CDR2 as FQGNSA. The CDR3 spans 14 residues. The CDR3 nucleotides are TGTGCCAGCAGCTCGGGACTGCACGGAAAGACCCAGTACTTC. Residues: CASSSGLHGKTQYF.

The V call is TRBV6-5, the J call TRBJ1-1, with D possibly TRBD1 on 6 matching bases. V lost 4 bases and J 4 bases, leaving 13 bases between the germline ends. The CDR3 is 14 amino acids. Germline CDR1 reads MNHEY; CDR2 reads SVGAGI. In nucleotides, the CDR3 is TGTGCCAGCAGTTTGTCCGGGGGGCTCACTGAAGCTTTCTTT. Translating it yields CASSLSGGLTEAFF.

The chain uses TRBV10-3 and TRBJ1-6; D not certain. Germline V lookup: CDR1 ENHRY, CDR2 SYGVKD. This CDR3 spans 18 amino acids. V lost 0 bases to trimming and J lost 9 bases, with 21 bases between them. The CDR3 coding sequence is TGTGCCATCAGTGAGTCGTTCCCAAACGGCGGGATAAGTTCACCCCTCCACTTT. Translated, it gives CAISESFPNGGISSPLHF.